The 13 T cell receptor beta chains presented below share a single source sample, sequenced in a study of CD4 T cells in relation to SARS-CoV-2 and coronaviruses. No antigen is known for these receptors. Clones were read by immunoSEQ multiplex PCR, and TCRdb kept only the in-frame ones, dropping some. The repertoire holds 15,000 to 20,000 clones, with about four fifths as singletons. CD4+ T cells from unexposed donors were obtained before the COVID-19 pandemic (2011-2018). After more than eight days of culture, CD4+ T cells were isolated. What was sequenced was CD4+ T cells from PBMCs, cultured in vitro. These receptors originate from a human donor in good health.

The chain is built from TRBV6-5 and TRBJ2-5; 16 nucleotides line up with TRBD2. The CDR3 is 15 amino acids. After removal of 5 bases from V and 5 bases from J, the junction contained 2 bases not matched to a gene. The V gene's germline CDR1 is MNHEY and CDR2 SVGAGI. CDR3 loop: CASSQGLAGGETQYF. The CDR3 DNA sequence: TGTGCCAGCAGTCAGGGACTAGCGGGGGGGGAGACCCAGTACTTC.

The genes are TRBV12-3 or TRBV12-4 and TRBJ2-7; no firm D call. The CDR3 consists of 12 residues. The V and J ends lost 0 bases and 3 bases respectively, with 3 bases between them. CDR3 nucleotide sequence: TGTGCCAGCAGTTTAGCGGGCTACGAGCAGTACTTC. It translates to CASSLAGYEQYF.

The chain uses TRBV18 and TRBJ1-2; D gene uncertain. The germline V gene encodes CDR1 KGHSH and CDR2 LQKENI. V lost 2 bases and J lost 3, with 10 bases in between. The CDR3 covers 14 residues. The CDR3 nucleotides read TGTGCCAGCTCACCAATGCCGACGTACTATGGCTACACCTTC. Translated: CASSPMPTYYGYTF.

The V gene is TRBV27, the J gene TRBJ1-4; D ambiguous. This CDR3 has 15 residues. CDR1 is MNHEY, CDR2 SMNVEV, per germline (reference sequence). V was cut by 1 base and J by 8 bases, with 14 bases left in between. DNA for the CDR3: TGTGCCAGCAGTTTATTCCGGATGGGGAAAGAAAAACTGTTTTTT. Translation: CASSLFRMGKEKLFF.

This rearrangement joins TRBV27 to TRBJ1-1; D ambiguous. V lost 7 bases, J lost 2 bases, and 14 bases lay in between. The CDR3 sequence is 14 residues long. Germline CDR1 reads MNHEY; CDR2 reads SMNVEV (reference sequence). Here the CDR3 reads CASTHTELNTEAFF. Written as DNA, the CDR3 is TGTGCCAGCACTCACACAGAGCTTAACACTGAAGCTTTCTTT.

This clone was picked up one time. This sequence joins TRBV7-9 and TRBJ1-5; 7 bases line up with TRBD1. V was pared by 6 bases and J by 5 bases, with 7 bases of the junction left unmatched. The CDR3 runs 14 residues. The germline V gene encodes CDR1 SEHNR and CDR2 FQNEAQ (reference sequence). The CDR3 protein is CASSPTGRDQPQHF. CDR3 DNA sequence: TGTGCCAGCAGTCCGACAGGGAGGGATCAGCCCCAGCATTTT.

This chain links TRBV11-3 with TRBJ2-7, with D unclear. The CDR3 is 13 amino acids. From germline, CDR1 is SGHNT and CDR2 YENEEA. V was clipped by 1 base and J by 6 bases, with 10 bases between them. This CDR3 reads CASSLGWKGEQYF. CDR3 coding DNA: TGTGCCAGCAGCTTAGGGTGGAAGGGCGAGCAGTACTTC.

The genes are TRBV7-9 and TRBJ1-3; 7 bases map to TRBD1. The germline V gene has CDR1 SEHNR and CDR2 FQNEAQ (reference sequence). The CDR3 has 17 residues. With 2 bases clipped from V and 0 bases from J, the junction kept 7 bases outside the gene matches. Written as DNA, the CDR3 is TGTGCCAGCAGCTTACCTGGACAGGCTGACTCTGGAAACACCATATATTTT. Translation: CASSLPGQADSGNTIYF.

The CDR3 loop is CSASVGETQYF. The CDR3 nucleotides are TGCAGTGCTAGCGTTGGGGAGACCCAGTACTTC. V usage is TRBV20-1 and J usage is TRBJ2-5; D unresolved. Trimming left V 3 bases short and J 5 bases short, with 7 bases between. CDR3 length equals 11 residues. Germline V gene lookup returns CDR1 DFQATT and CDR2 SNEGSKA (reference sequence).

This sequence joins TRBV18 and TRBJ2-3, with 10 nucleotides matching TRBD2. The CDR3 length is 15 residues. Germline CDR1 is KGHSH and CDR2 is LQKENI. Germline trimming cut 6 bases from V and 1 base from J; bases unmatched to any gene: 4. The CDR3 DNA reads TGTGCCAGCTCTGCCGGGACTAGCGGCACAGATACGCAGTATTTT. It yields the protein CASSAGTSGTDTQYF.

The chain has TRBV29-1 and TRBJ2-3, with no clear D. Germline V lookup: CDR1 SQVTM, CDR2 ANQGSEA. This CDR3 contains 12 residues. V was pared by 0 bases and J by 2 bases, with 3 bases between. CDR3 residues: CSVEENTDTQYF. CDR3 in DNA: TGCAGCGTTGAAGAAAACACAGATACGCAGTATTTT.

V gene TRBV7-2 combines with J gene TRBJ2-5; the D is unclear. The germline V gene has CDR1 SGHTA and CDR2 FQGNSA. The length of the CDR3 is 13 residues. Trimming removed 5 bases from V and 5 bases from J, with 12 bases in between. CDR3 loop: CASSRIRRETQYF. The CDR3 nucleotides read TGTGCCAGCAGCCGTATCAGACGGGAGACCCAGTACTTC.

The V gene is TRBV18, the J gene TRBJ1-4; D remains unclear. Germline lookup yields CDR1 KGHSH and CDR2 LQKENI. The CDR3 has 16 amino acids. Deletions cut 5 bases from V and 0 bases from J, with 13 bases between. The CDR3 DNA sequence: TGTGCCAGCTCAACTACTCCAAGTGCAACTAATGAAAAACTGTTTTTT. This codes for CASSTTPSATNEKLFF.